This T cell receptor (beta chain) was sequenced for a study of shared clonotypes between healthy human individuals. TCRdb keeps only in-frame clones here, not all; method: immunoSEQ multiplex PCR. The sample lists millions of clones; around 90% were seen once. Input material: naive CD4+ T cells sorted from blood. This sample's subset: CD45RA+ positively selected. This receptor was obtained from a man younger than 30 in good health.

The CDR3 loop is CASGPGTGTSGRETQYF. The CDR3 DNA sequence: TGTGCTAGTGGGCCCGGGACAGGTACTAGCGGGAGAGAGACCCAGTACTTC. The genes are TRBV12-5 and TRBJ2-5; the match to TRBD2 covers 11 bases. The CDR3 consists of 17 residues. Germline V lookup: CDR1 LGHNT, CDR2 FRNRAP. V was pared by 6 bases and J by 4 bases, with 13 bases of the junction left unmatched. Full variable domain (rest looked up from reference TRBV12-5 and TRBJ2-5): DARVTQTPRHKVTEMGQEVTMRCQPILGHNTVFWYRQTMMQGLELLAYFRNRAPLDDSGMPKDRFSAEMPDATLATLKIQPSEPRDSAVYFCASGPGTGTSGRETQYFGPGTRLLVL.